This T cell receptor beta chain was documented in a study of T cell changes during pregnancy in multiple sclerosis. This clone was detected once. The CDR3 contains 15 residues. Trimming stripped 4 bases from V and 10 bases from J, with 17 bases between. Germline values: CDR1 MGHRA, CDR2 YSYEKL. Repertoires were generated with immunoSEQ multiplex PCR, while TCRdb's copy carries only in-frame clones and drops some. The sample has some 70,000 clones, 85% to 95% seen once. This receptor was identified in a female donor in good health, enrolled as a control in a pregnancy study. Source: peripheral blood, taken in the second trimester of pregnancy. The V gene is TRBV4-1, the J gene TRBJ1-6; the D gene is possibly TRBD1 (6 bases). The CDR3 bases are TGCGCCAGCAGCCCTTCGGGGGGCTTAAGATCACCCCTCCACTTT. Translating gives CASSPSGGLRSPLHF.